This TCR beta chain was retrieved from a study of patients and donors after allogeneic stem cell transplantation. MiXCR, run by TCRdb on the RT-PCR reads, gives a single entry per CDR3 protein. The table has some 880,000 distinct CDR3 sequences, 15% to 20% seen once; the top ten hold 5.5% to 6.5%. CDR1 is MNHEY, CDR2 SMNVEV, per germline (reference sequence). There are 13 residues in the CDR3. Trimming shortened V by 5 bases and J by 7 bases, and 13 bases separated the two germline ends. What was sequenced was blood, either unsorted or a sorted T cell fraction (not recorded which). The chain employs TRBV27 and TRBJ2-3; the D gene is possibly TRBD2 (5 bases). The receptor comes from a human donor who was either an allogeneic HSCT recipient or a stem cell or donor lymphocyte infusion donor (not recorded which). It is not recorded whose cells these are; they may come from a transplant donor. The CDR3: CASSLEVSHTQYF. Here the CDR3 DNA reads TGTGCCAGCAGTCTGGAGGTGTCGCATACGCAGTATTTT.